These 31 T cell receptor beta chains originate from one sample sequenced in a study of cytomegalovirus exposure and HLA in healthy donors. Vbeta (60) and Jbeta (13) primers were used in the PCR. Clones were sequenced by immunoSEQ multiplex PCR, and TCRdb holds only the in-frame ones, with some missing. This sample has 140,000 to 150,000 clones, with 70% to 90% found just once. Specimen: PBMCs. The source is a woman between 40 and 50 years old in good health and CMV-seropositive.

The genes are TRBV5-6 and TRBJ2-1; 7 nucleotides agree with TRBD2. This CDR3 is built from 14 residues. J gave up 10 bases and V 7 bases, and 14 bases lay outside the gene matches. Looked up from germline, CDR1 is SGHDT and CDR2 is YYEEEE. CDR3 DNA: TGTGCCAGCCACTTCATTGGGGGGGGGACCGAGCAGTTCTTC. Translation: CASHFIGGGTEQFF.

This clone was seen a handful of times. The chain links TRBV6-9 to TRBJ1-1, with 7 bases fitting TRBD1. The CDR3 consists of 13 residues. Trimming cost V 7 bases and J 1 base; bases outside gene matches: 3. The germline V gene encodes CDR1 MNHGY and CDR2 SVAAGI. For the CDR3, the DNA is TGTGCCAGCACCCCAGGGGGGAACACTGAAGCTTTCTTT. Encoded protein: CASTPGGNTEAFF.

This sequence joins TRBV7-3 and TRBJ1-6, with a possible D match to TRBD1 (6 bases). The CDR3 spans 14 residues. The germline V gene has CDR1 SGHTA and CDR2 FQGTGA. V dropped 5 bases and J dropped 4 bases, with 9 bases sitting between them. CDR3 residues: CASSTGQYNSPLHF. The CDR3 coding sequence is TGTGCCAGCAGCACGGGACAATATAATTCACCCCTCCACTTT.

V and J are TRBV29-1 and TRBJ2-7; TRBD2 might be the D (5 bases). Trimming removed 6 bases from V and 1 base from J, with 10 bases in between. This CDR3 region has 12 residues. Germline CDR1 is SQVTM and CDR2 is ANQGSEA. The CDR3 reads CSVVGSSYEQYF. The CDR3 region has the DNA TGCAGCGTCGTGGGGAGTTCCTACGAGCAGTACTTC.

The chain combines TRBV10-2 with TRBJ2-1; D gene ambiguous. In germline, CDR1 is WSHSY, CDR2 SAAADI. Trimming stripped 2 bases from V and 4 bases from J, with 6 bases between. This CDR3 region has 13 residues. The CDR3 DNA is TGCGCCAGCAGTGAGCAGGTATACAATGAGCAGTTCTTC. As protein: CASSEQVYNEQFF.

This clone has a handful of counts. Other DNA sequences in the sample encode the same CDR3. The rearrangement uses TRBV28 and TRBJ1-6; D is undetermined. The CDR3 contains 16 residues. The V end lost 3 bases, the J end lost 0 bases, and 9 bases lay between the germline ends. Germline CDR1 reads MDHEN; CDR2 reads SYDVKM. CDR3 sequence: CASSFPGISYNSPLHF. CDR3 nucleotides: TGTGCCAGCAGTTTTCCGGGAATCTCCTATAATTCACCCCTCCACTTT.

This clone has a single count. The CDR3 here is CASSQTAKIYGYTF. The CDR3, as DNA: TGTGCCAGCAGCCAGACAGCCAAAATTTATGGCTACACCTTC. The chain is built from TRBV6-6 and TRBJ1-2; D might be TRBD1 (5 bases). V lost 6 bases, J lost 5 bases, and 16 bases lay in between. The germline gives CDR1 MNHNY, CDR2 SVGAGI (reference sequence). This CDR3 has 14 residues.

The chain employs TRBV5-1 and TRBJ2-1, with a tentative D call TRBD1 (6 bases). CDR1 and CDR2 (germline): SGHRS, YFSETQ. The V and J ends lost 1 base and 5 bases respectively, with 10 bases between them. The CDR3 extends over 14 amino acids. The chain's CDR3 is CASSLIQGDNEQFF. In DNA, the CDR3 is TGCGCCAGCAGCTTGATACAGGGAGACAATGAGCAGTTCTTC. Supplemented by reference TRBV5-1 and TRBJ2-1, the full variable domain reads KAGVTQTPRYLIKTRGQQVTLSCSPISGHRSVSWYQQTPGQGLQFLFEYFSETQRNKGNFPGRFSGRQFSNSRSEMNVSTLELGDSALYLCASSLIQGDNEQFFGPGTRLTVL.

This clone appeared a single time. The V call is TRBV27, the J call TRBJ2-7; 12 nucleotides match TRBD2. Germline V gene sequence: CDR1 MNHEY, CDR2 SMNVEV (reference sequence). The CDR3 runs 17 residues. V was pared by 2 bases and J by 5 bases, with 10 bases of the junction left unmatched. CDR3 region: CASSLRLAGGQGNEQYF. CDR3 bases: TGTGCCAGCAGTTTAAGGCTAGCGGGGGGGCAAGGAAACGAGCAGTACTTC.

The chain carries TRBV27 and TRBJ1-1; 9 bases match TRBD1. V trimming: 3 bases; J trimming: 0 bases; junction bases outside the gene matches: 11. The CDR3 extends over 18 amino acids. Germline V gene lookup returns CDR1 MNHEY and CDR2 SMNVEV (reference sequence). The CDR3 DNA reads as TGTGCCAGCAGTTTGACAGGGGGGTCGGTTGCCATGAACACTGAAGCTTTCTTT. Translated: CASSLTGGSVAMNTEAFF.

CDR3 DNA: TGTGCCAGCTCACCACGATCCACAGGGCGGGAGACCCAGTACTTC. This translates into CASSPRSTGRETQYF. The chain employs TRBV18 and TRBJ2-5; D is possibly TRBD1 (6 bases). Trimming cost V 1 base and J 5 bases, with 14 bases left between them. The CDR3 has 15 residues. Germline CDR1 reads KGHSH; CDR2 reads LQKENI. Together with reference TRBV18 and TRBJ2-5, the CDR3 gives the full variable domain: NAGVMQNPRHLVRRRGQEARLRCSPMKGHSHVYWYRQLPEEGLKFMVYLQKENIIDESGMPKERFSAEFPKEGPSILRIQQVVRGDSAAYFCASSPRSTGRETQYFGPGTRLLVL.

In the case of this clone: The conserved final phenylalanine or tryptophan is absent from the CDR3, which likely points to a read error. The chain links TRBV5-6 to TRBJ1-4; D is unresolved. Trimming removed 4 bases from V and 13 bases from J, with 14 bases in between. Germline lookup yields CDR1 SGHDT and CDR2 YYEEEE. This CDR3 is built from 12 residues. CDR3 loop: CASSHGPEGLFV. The DNA of the CDR3 is TGTGCCAGCAGCCACGGACCGGAGGGACTGTTTGTT.

The CDR3 bases are TGTGCCAGCAGTGAAGGGTTACAGGGGATCTATGGCTACACCTTC. It translates to CASSEGLQGIYGYTF. The rearrangement joins TRBV6-1 to TRBJ1-2; 7 bases map to TRBD1. The trim removed 1 base at V and 4 bases at J, leaving 6 bases unmatched. In germline, CDR1 is MNHNS, CDR2 SASEGT. The CDR3 contains 15 residues.

The chain combines TRBV7-2 with TRBJ2-1, with 10 nucleotides matching TRBD2. Germline V gene data show CDR1 as SGHTA and CDR2 as FQGNSA. Germline trimming cut 1 base from V and 9 bases from J; bases unmatched to any gene: 6. The CDR3 runs to 15 residues. DNA for the CDR3: TGTGCCAGCAGCTTAGGGCTAGCGGGAGTAGCTGAGCAGTTCTTC. It specifies CASSLGLAGVAEQFF.

The chain is built from TRBV28 and TRBJ2-6, with TRBD1 as a possible D gene (6 bases). V was pared by 9 bases and J by 1 base, with 13 bases between. Looked up from germline, CDR1 is MDHEN and CDR2 is SYDVKM. The CDR3 runs 15 residues. The CDR3 sequence: CASTTGPSGANVLTF. The CDR3 DNA reads as TGTGCCAGTACAACAGGGCCTTCTGGGGCCAACGTCCTGACTTTC. The variable domain in full, with the rest retrieved from reference TRBV28 and TRBJ2-6, is DVKVTQSSRYLVKRTGEKVFLECVQDMDHENMFWYRQDPGLGLRLIYFSYDVKMKEKGDIPEGYSVSREKKERFSLILESASTNQTSMYLCASTTGPSGANVLTFGAGSRLTVL.

The rearrangement uses TRBV10-1 and TRBJ2-5, with D perhaps matching TRBD1 (6 bases). The CDR3 runs to 14 residues. Germline CDR1 is WNHNN and CDR2 is SYGVQD (reference sequence). The V end lost 0 bases, the J end lost 5 bases, and 10 bases lay between the germline ends. The CDR3 nucleotides read TGCGCCAGCAGTGAGTCGGGACACCCGGAGACCCAGTACTTC. Its protein is CASSESGHPETQYF.

This sequence joins TRBV6-5 and TRBJ2-2, with 7 positions matching TRBD2. This CDR3 has 14 residues. CDR1 is MNHEY and CDR2 is SVGAGI in the germline V gene. The V segment lost 7 bases and the J segment 2 bases; nucleotides outside the gene matches: 4. DNA for the CDR3: TGTGCCAGCACCAAAGCGGGAAACACCGGGGAGCTGTTTTTT. Translated: CASTKAGNTGELFF.

The chain employs TRBV19 and TRBJ2-7; 10 bases align to TRBD2. The J segment lost 4 bases and the V segment lost 7 bases, leaving 10 bases of the junction unmatched. CDR3 length equals 15 residues. Germline V lookup: CDR1 LNHDA, CDR2 SQIVND (reference sequence). CDR3 protein: CASTRSGRAVYEQYF. For the CDR3, the DNA is TGTGCCAGTACTAGGAGCGGGAGGGCCGTGTACGAGCAGTACTTC.

The V gene is TRBV7-2, the J gene TRBJ2-3; TRBD1 might be the D (6 bases). V lost 0 bases and J lost 2, with 9 bases in between. The CDR3 is made up of 15 amino acids. CDR1 is SGHTA, CDR2 FQGNSA, per germline. Written as DNA, the CDR3 is TGTGCCAGCAGCTTAGCGGGGGCTCACACAGATACGCAGTATTTT. Translating gives CASSLAGAHTDTQYF. The full variable domain, completed using reference TRBV7-2 and TRBJ2-3, is GAGVSQSPSNKVTEKGKDVELRCDPISGHTALYWYRQSLGQGLEFLIYFQGNSAPDKSGLPSDRFSAERTGGSVSTLTIQRTQQEDSAVYLCASSLAGAHTDTQYFGPGTRLTVL.

V gene TRBV19 combines with J gene TRBJ1-2; 9 bases line up with TRBD1. V gave up 7 bases and J gave up 7 bases; unmatched junction bases: 10. The CDR3 covers 14 residues. From germline, CDR1 is LNHDA and CDR2 SQIVND (reference sequence). CDR3 region: CASMKQGAQGGYTF. The CDR3 nucleotides are TGTGCCAGTATGAAACAGGGGGCGCAGGGTGGCTACACCTTC.

The chain carries TRBV4-3 and TRBJ2-7, with 7 bases aligning to TRBD2. CDR3 length equals 17 residues. V lost 1 base to trimming and J lost 1 base; unmatched junction nucleotides: 10. The V gene's germline CDR1 is LGHNA and CDR2 YSLEER. CDR3 amino acids: CASSQGWWEGESYEQYF. The CDR3 nucleotides read TGCGCCAGCAGCCAAGGGTGGTGGGAGGGCGAATCCTACGAGCAGTACTTC.

The rearrangement joins TRBV6-5 to TRBJ2-7; D might be TRBD1 (5 bases). V gave up 6 bases and J gave up 2 bases, with 11 bases separating them. This CDR3 spans 13 amino acids. In germline, CDR1 is MNHEY, CDR2 SVGAGI. The CDR3 DNA follows: TGTGCCAGCAGACTGACAGACACCTACGAGCAGTACTTC. It specifies CASRLTDTYEQYF.

The chain recombines TRBV28 with TRBJ1-4, with D perhaps matching TRBD1 (5 bases). The germline gives CDR1 MDHEN, CDR2 SYDVKM. Trimming took 4 bases from V and 4 from J, leaving 10 bases between them. CDR3 length: 14 residues. The CDR3 region is CASSSRALNEKLFF. The CDR3 DNA sequence: TGTGCCAGCAGTTCCAGGGCCCTTAATGAAAAACTGTTTTTT. Variable domain in full (rest from reference TRBV28 and TRBJ1-4): DVKVTQSSRYLVKRTGEKVFLECVQDMDHENMFWYRQDPGLGLRLIYFSYDVKMKEKGDIPEGYSVSREKKERFSLILESASTNQTSMYLCASSSRALNEKLFFGSGTQLSVL.

This clone has just one count. The genes are TRBV7-8 and TRBJ1-2; the match to TRBD1 covers 7 bases. The CDR3 has 16 residues. V lost 1 base and J lost 0; bases outside the gene matches: 5. From germline, CDR1 is SGHVS and CDR2 FQNEAQ. In DNA, the CDR3 is TGTGCCAGCAGCTTAGGGCGGGGACAGCCTAACTATGGCTACACCTTC. This encodes CASSLGRGQPNYGYTF.

The chain uses TRBV2 and TRBJ2-5, with 7 positions matching TRBD2. Germline CDR1 SNHLY, CDR2 FYNNEI. The CDR3 covers 15 residues. V was pared by 3 bases and J by 7 bases, with 11 bases of the junction left unmatched. The CDR3 reads CASSEASGAMGTQYF. Written as DNA, the CDR3 is TGTGCCAGCAGTGAGGCTAGCGGAGCGATGGGGACCCAGTACTTC.

The rearrangement uses TRBV4-3 and TRBJ2-2; D may be TRBD2 (5 bases). V lost 4 bases and J lost 7, with 16 bases in between. This CDR3 has 15 amino acids. Germline CDR1 reads LGHNA; CDR2 reads YSLEER. CDR3 bases: TGCGCCAGCAGCCTAGAGACTAATCCCGACGGGGAGCTGTTTTTT. Translated: CASSLETNPDGELFF.

The chain combines TRBV11-2 with TRBJ2-1; D may be TRBD2 (5 bases). CDR1 is SGHAT, CDR2 FQNNGV, per germline. Trimming took 3 bases from V and 6 from J, leaving 6 bases between them. This CDR3 has 12 residues. In DNA, the CDR3 is TGTGCCAGCAGCTTTCGGGGCAATGAGCAGTTCTTC. Amino acids: CASSFRGNEQFF.

V gene TRBV30 combines with J gene TRBJ2-3; a possible D gene is TRBD2 (7 bases). Between the trimmed V and J ends, which lost 3 bases and 0 bases, there was a span of 16 bases. The CDR3 is made up of 16 amino acids. Germline V gene lookup returns CDR1 GTSNPN and CDR2 SVGIG (reference sequence). In DNA form, the CDR3 reads TGTGCCTGGAGCTTCCTGGGGGGGGCTAGCACAGATACGCAGTATTTT. The encoded protein is CAWSFLGGASTDTQYF.

The V call is TRBV30, the J call TRBJ1-5; D remains ambiguous. Per germline, CDR1 GTSNPN and CDR2 SVGIG (reference sequence). The V and J ends lost 0 bases and 0 bases respectively, with 9 bases between them. CDR3 length equals 15 residues. CDR3 bases: TGTGCCTGGAGTGTAGGAGATTATAGCAATCAGCCCCAGCATTTT. It specifies CAWSVGDYSNQPQHF.

DNA for the CDR3: TGTGCCAGCAGGGGACTAGCGGGAGGGCCAGGGTACGAGCAGTACTTC. Encoded protein: CASRGLAGGPGYEQYF. The rearrangement links TRBV27 to TRBJ2-7; 16 bases are a match to TRBD2. Germline V gene data show CDR1 as MNHEY and CDR2 as SMNVEV (reference sequence). Losses at the gene ends were 6 bases for V and 4 bases for J; bases not matched to a gene: 6. CDR3 length: 16 amino acids.

The rearrangement uses TRBV7-6 and TRBJ1-2; 7 nucleotides match TRBD1. V was pared by 5 bases and J by 5 bases, with 14 bases of the junction left unmatched. The length of the CDR3 is 16 residues. Germline loops: CDR1 SGHVS, CDR2 FNYEAQ. The chain's CDR3 is CASSPLIGTEGYGYTF. CDR3 sequence (DNA): TGTGCCAGCAGCCCCCTGATAGGGACAGAGGGATATGGCTACACCTTC.